This T cell receptor beta chain is from a study of T cell responses to AZD1222 COVID-19 vaccine. General study results and limits: The repertoires were collected only after the peak T cell response. The donor group comprised mostly white British people and more females; the analysis possibly underestimated clonal diversity.

Clones were read by immunoSEQ multiplex PCR, and TCRdb kept only the in-frame ones, dropping some. Among 130,000 to 150,000 clones, approximately 92% were seen once, and the ten largest hold 1.5% to 2%. Note on this clone: Its antigen is currently unknown.

Germline CDR1 MDHEN, CDR2 SYDVKM. The CDR3 is 13 amino acids. The ends were cut back, 0 bases at V and 3 bases at J, with 6 bases in the middle. This TCR was sampled from an adult in good health. The sequences come from peripheral blood, collected on day 0 of AZD1222 vaccination. This chain links TRBV28 with TRBJ2-7, with a weak D call TRBD2 (5 bases). CDR3 sequence (DNA): TGTGCCAGCAGTTTATGGGGAGTCTACGAGCAGTACTTC. Protein sequence: CASSLWGVYEQYF.